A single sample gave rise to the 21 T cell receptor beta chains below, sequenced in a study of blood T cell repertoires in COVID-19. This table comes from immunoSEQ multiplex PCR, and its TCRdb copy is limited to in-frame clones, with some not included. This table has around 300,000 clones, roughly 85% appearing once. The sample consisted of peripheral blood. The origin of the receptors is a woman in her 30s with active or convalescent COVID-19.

The CDR3: CASSYATINQPQHF. CDR3 nucleotides: TGTGCCAGCAGTTACGCGACTATTAATCAGCCCCAGCATTTT. J is TRBJ1-5 and V is TRBV6-2 or TRBV6-3, with D unresolved. The CDR3 totals 14 residues. Trimming cost V 2 bases and J 4 bases, with 9 bases left between them. CDR1 is MNHEY and CDR2 is SVGEGT in the germline V gene.

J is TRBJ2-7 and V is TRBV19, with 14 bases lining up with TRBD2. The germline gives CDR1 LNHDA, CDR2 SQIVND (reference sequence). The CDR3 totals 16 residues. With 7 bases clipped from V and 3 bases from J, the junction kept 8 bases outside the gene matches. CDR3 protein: CASTTSGGAGIYEQYF. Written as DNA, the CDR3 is TGTGCCAGTACGACTAGCGGGGGGGCCGGGATCTACGAGCAGTACTTC.

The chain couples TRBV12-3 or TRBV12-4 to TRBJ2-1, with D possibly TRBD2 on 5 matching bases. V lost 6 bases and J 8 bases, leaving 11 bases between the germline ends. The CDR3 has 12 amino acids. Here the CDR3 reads CASSRGRDEQFF. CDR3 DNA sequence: TGTGCCAGCAGCCGGGGAAGGGATGAGCAGTTCTTC.

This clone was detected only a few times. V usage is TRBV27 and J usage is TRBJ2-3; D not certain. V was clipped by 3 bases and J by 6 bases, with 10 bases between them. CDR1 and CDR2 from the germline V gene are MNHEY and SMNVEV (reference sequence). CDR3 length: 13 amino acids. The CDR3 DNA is TGTGCCAGCAGTTTCCTCGACGGGGATACGCAGTATTTT. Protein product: CASSFLDGDTQYF.

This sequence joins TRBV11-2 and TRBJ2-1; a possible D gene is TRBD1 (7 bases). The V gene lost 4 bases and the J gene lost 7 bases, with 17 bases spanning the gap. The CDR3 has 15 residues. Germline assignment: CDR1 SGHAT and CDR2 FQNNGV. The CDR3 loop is CASSSYRGGRNEQFF. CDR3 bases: TGTGCCAGCAGCTCATACAGGGGAGGTCGTAATGAGCAGTTCTTC.

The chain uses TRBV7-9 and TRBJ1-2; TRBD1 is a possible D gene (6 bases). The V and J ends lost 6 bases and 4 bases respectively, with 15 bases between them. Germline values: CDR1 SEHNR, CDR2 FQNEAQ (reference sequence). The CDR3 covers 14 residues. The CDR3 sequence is CASRSLDSFYGYTF. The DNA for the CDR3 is TGTGCCAGCAGATCATTGGACAGCTTCTATGGCTACACCTTC.

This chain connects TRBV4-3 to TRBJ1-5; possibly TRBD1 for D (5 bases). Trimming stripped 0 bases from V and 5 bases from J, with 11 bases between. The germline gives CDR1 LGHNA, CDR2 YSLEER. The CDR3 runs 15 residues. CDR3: CASSQDLTGDQPQHF. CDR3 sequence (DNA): TGCGCCAGCAGCCAAGATTTAACAGGCGATCAGCCCCAGCATTTT.

CDR3 amino acids: CASSLPTGGWEKLFF. The CDR3 nucleotides are TGTGCCAGCAGTCTCCCGACAGGGGGGTGGGAAAAACTGTTTTTT. This chain uses TRBV28 with TRBJ1-4, with TRBD1 matching over 9 bases. Unmatched junction bases numbered 9, after V lost 5 bases and J lost 8 bases. Germline V gene data show CDR1 as MDHEN and CDR2 as SYDVKM. The CDR3 spans 15 residues.

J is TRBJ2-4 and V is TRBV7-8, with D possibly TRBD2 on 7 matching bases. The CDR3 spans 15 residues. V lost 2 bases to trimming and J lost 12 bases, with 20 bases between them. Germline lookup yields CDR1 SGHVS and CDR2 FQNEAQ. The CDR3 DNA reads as TGTGCCAGCAGCTTAAAGGGGGGGGACACCCGCCATCAGTACTTC. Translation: CASSLKGGDTRHQYF.

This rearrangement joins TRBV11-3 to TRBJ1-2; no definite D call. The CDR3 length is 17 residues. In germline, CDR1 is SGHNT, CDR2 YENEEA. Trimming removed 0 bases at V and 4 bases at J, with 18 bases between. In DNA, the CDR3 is TGTGCCAGCAGCTTAGAAAGCTTTGTTGCAGGTACCTATGGCTACACCTTC. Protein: CASSLESFVAGTYGYTF. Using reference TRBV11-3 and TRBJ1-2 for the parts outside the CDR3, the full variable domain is EAGVVQSPRYKIIEKKQPVAFWCNPISGHNTLYWYLQNLGQGPELLIRYENEEAVDDSQLPKDRFSAERLKGVDSTLKIQPAELGDSAVYLCASSLESFVAGTYGYTFGSGTRLTVV.

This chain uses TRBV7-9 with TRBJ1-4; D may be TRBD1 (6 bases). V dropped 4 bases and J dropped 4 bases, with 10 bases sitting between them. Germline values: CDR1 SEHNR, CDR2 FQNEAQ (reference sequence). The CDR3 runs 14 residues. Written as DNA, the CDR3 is TGTGCCAGCAGCTCCGGACAGTATAATGAAAAACTGTTTTTT. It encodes CASSSGQYNEKLFF.

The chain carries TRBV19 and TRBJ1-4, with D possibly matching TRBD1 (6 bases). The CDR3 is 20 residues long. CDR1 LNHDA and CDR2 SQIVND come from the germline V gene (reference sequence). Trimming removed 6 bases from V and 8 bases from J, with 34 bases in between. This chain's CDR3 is CASSSAPGTLSSSGWEKLFF. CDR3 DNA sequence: TGTGCCAGTAGCTCGGCCCCTGGGACACTAAGCTCTTCGGGGTGGGAAAAACTGTTTTTT.

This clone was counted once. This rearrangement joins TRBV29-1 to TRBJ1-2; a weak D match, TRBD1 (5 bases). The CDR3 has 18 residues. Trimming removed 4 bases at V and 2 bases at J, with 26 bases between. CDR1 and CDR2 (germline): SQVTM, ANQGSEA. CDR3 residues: CSVGKFPGGSPSNYGYTF. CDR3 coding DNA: TGCAGCGTTGGCAAATTTCCCGGGGGGAGCCCGTCGAACTATGGCTACACCTTC.

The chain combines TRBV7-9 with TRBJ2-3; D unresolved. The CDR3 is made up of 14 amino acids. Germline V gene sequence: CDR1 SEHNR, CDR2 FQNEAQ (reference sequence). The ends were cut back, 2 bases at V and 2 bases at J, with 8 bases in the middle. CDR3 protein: CASSLSGYTDTQYF. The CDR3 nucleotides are TGTGCCAGCAGCTTATCCGGTTACACAGATACGCAGTATTTT. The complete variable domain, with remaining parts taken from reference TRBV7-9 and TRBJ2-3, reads DTGVSQNPRHKITKRGQNVTFRCDPISEHNRLYWYRQTLGQGPEFLTYFQNEAQLEKSRLLSDRFSAERPKGSFSTLEIQRTEQGDSAMYLCASSLSGYTDTQYFGPGTRLTVL.

The CDR3 DNA reads as TGTGCCAGCAGCTTAGCGACGGGACAGGGTGGAGAGACCCAGTACTTC. Amino acid sequence: CASSLATGQGGETQYF. The rearrangement uses TRBV7-8 and TRBJ2-5; 9 bases map to TRBD1. CDR3 size: 16 residues. Germline V lookup: CDR1 SGHVS, CDR2 FQNEAQ. Losses at the gene ends were 0 bases for V and 4 bases for J; bases not matched to a gene: 6.

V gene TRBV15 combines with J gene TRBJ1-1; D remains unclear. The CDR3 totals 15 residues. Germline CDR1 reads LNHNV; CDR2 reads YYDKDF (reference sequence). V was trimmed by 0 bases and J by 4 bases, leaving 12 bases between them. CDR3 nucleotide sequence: TGTGCCACCAGCAGAGAGTTCCCGCGAGGCACTGAAGCTTTCTTT. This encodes CATSREFPRGTEAFF.

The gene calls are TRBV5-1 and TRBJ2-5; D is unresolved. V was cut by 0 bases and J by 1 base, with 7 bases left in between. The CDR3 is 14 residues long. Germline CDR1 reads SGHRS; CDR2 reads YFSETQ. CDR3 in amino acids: CASSLDRAQETQYF. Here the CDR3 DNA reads TGCGCCAGCAGCTTGGACAGAGCCCAAGAGACCCAGTACTTC.

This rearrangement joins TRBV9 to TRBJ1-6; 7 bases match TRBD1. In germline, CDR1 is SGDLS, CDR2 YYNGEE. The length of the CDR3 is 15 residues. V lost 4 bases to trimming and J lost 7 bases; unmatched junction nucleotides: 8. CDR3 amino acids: CASSSSGQTNSPLHF. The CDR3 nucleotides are TGTGCCAGCAGCTCTTCGGGACAGACGAATTCACCCCTCCACTTT.

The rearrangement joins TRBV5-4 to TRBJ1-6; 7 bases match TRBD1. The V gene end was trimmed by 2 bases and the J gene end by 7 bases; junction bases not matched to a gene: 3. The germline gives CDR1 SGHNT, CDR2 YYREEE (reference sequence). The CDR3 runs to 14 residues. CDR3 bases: TGTGCCAGCAGCTTCGGGACAGAGAATTCACCCCTCCACTTT. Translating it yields CASSFGTENSPLHF. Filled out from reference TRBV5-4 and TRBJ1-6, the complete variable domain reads ETGVTQSPTHLIKTRGQQVTLRCSSQSGHNTVSWYQQALGQGPQFIFQYYREEENGRGNFPPRFSGLQFPNYSSELNVNALELDDSALYLCASSFGTENSPLHFGNGTRLTVT.

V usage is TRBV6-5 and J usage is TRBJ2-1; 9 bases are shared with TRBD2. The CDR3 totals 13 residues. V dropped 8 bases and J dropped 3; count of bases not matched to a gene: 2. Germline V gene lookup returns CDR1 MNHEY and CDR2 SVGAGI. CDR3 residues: CASVSGGYNEQFF. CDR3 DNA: TGTGCCAGCGTTAGCGGGGGCTACAATGAGCAGTTCTTC.

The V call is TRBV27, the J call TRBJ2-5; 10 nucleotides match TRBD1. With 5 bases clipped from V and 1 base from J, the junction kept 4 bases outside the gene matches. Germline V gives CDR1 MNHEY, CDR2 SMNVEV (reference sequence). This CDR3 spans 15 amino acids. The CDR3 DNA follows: TGTGCCAGCAGTCCTAGGACAGGGGGCCAAGAGACCCAGTACTTC. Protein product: CASSPRTGGQETQYF.